One sample yielded the 9 T cell receptor beta chains listed below, sequenced in a study of T cells in women clearing cervical HPV infection. Sequencing used immunoSEQ multiplex PCR; TCRdb keeps in-frame clones, though not all of them. This sample's table has over 30,000 clones. Sequenced sample: blood buffy coat. The receptor set was obtained from a woman aged 18 to 75 with a cervical HPV16 infection that either progressed to CIN3+ or cleared (not recorded which).

Turning to this clone: The DNA ends 3 residues before the CDR3 does, and the rest of the CDR3 is filled in from the germline J gene. The J gene is TRBJ1-1, the V gene TRBV5-6, with 11 bases lining up with TRBD1. The CDR3 covers 12 residues. Per the germline V gene, CDR1 is SGHDT and CDR2 is YYEEEE. CDR3: CASRGQGAEAFF. The DNA read from the CDR3 is TGTGCCAGCAGAGGACAGGGGGCAGAA. The full variable domain, with the rest looked up from reference TRBV5-6 and TRBJ1-1, is DAGVTQSPTHLIKTRGQQVTLRCSPKSGHDTVSWYQQALGQGPQFIFQYYEEEERQRGNFPDRFSGHQFPNYSSELNVNALLLGDSALYLCASRGQGAEAFFGQGTRLTVV.

In regard to this clone: The read is 3 residues too short to cover the CDR3 end, so that end is filled in from the germline J gene. The V and J genes are TRBV2 and TRBJ2-1, with TRBD2 matching 7 bases. J lost 5 bases, V lost 6 bases, and 4 bases had no gene match. This CDR3 is built from 13 residues. Germline V gene sequence: CDR1 SNHLY, CDR2 FYNNEI. CDR3 DNA, as far as it was read: TGTGCCAGCAGGGCTAGCGGAAACAATGAG. This gives the protein CASRASGNNE. The full-length CDR3 reads as CASRASGNNEQFF.

On this clone itself: The read terminates 3 residues before the CDR3 end, so the remaining end is supplied by the germline J gene. The chain uses TRBV19 and TRBJ2-5, with D possibly being TRBD2 (6 bases). V dropped 0 bases and J dropped 7 bases, with 12 bases sitting between them. The germline CDR1 and CDR2 sequences are LNHDA and SQIVND (reference sequence). The CDR3 has 14 residues. CDR3 bases read: TGTGCCAGTAGTATAGAGCGGGGTCCGAGGACC. Its protein product is CASSIERGPRT. The whole CDR3 protein is CASSIERGPRTQYF.

For this clone: The read ends 3 residues early relative to the CDR3; the germline J gene fills the gap. The chain combines TRBV5-6 with TRBJ1-2; D gene ambiguous. Trimming left V 1 base short and J 4 bases short, with 11 bases between. CDR1 is SGHDT and CDR2 is YYEEEE in the germline V gene. The CDR3 spans 14 residues. CDR3 residues: CASSLSGSGYGYTF. The CDR3 DNA, read in part, is TGTGCCAGCAGCTTGTCTGGATCGGGCTATGGC.

The CDR3 loop reads CAWRLVSTDTQYF. The CDR3 bases that were read are TGTGCCTGGAGACTCGTTAGCACAGATACG. J is TRBJ2-3 and V is TRBV30; no clear D gene. Read sequence stops 3 residues before the CDR3 end, and the germline J gene provides the missing end. CDR1 is GTSNPN, CDR2 SVGIG, per germline (reference sequence). The CDR3 consists of 13 residues. The V gene lost 3 bases and the J gene lost 0 bases, with 7 bases spanning the gap.

On this clone: The CDR3 end is not reached by the read, which stops 3 residues before it; the germline J gene fills it in. The chain employs TRBV19 and TRBJ2-3, with D possibly TRBD1 on 6 matching bases. The CDR3 covers 16 residues. Germline-derived CDR1 and CDR2 are LNHDA and SQIVND (reference sequence). V gave up 2 bases and J gave up 5 bases, with 17 bases separating them. The CDR3 region is CASSINPGPQGDTQYF. Incomplete CDR3 DNA: TGTGCCAGTAGTATAAACCCAGGACCACAGGGAGATACG.

To note about this clone: The missing CDR3 end, 3 residues past where the read stops, is filled in from the germline J gene. The gene calls are TRBV19 and TRBJ2-3, with 8 bases that match TRBD2. The trim removed 3 bases at V and 4 bases at J, leaving 3 bases unmatched. CDR1 is LNHDA and CDR2 is SQIVND in the germline V gene (reference sequence). The CDR3 is made up of 14 amino acids. Incomplete CDR3 DNA: TGTGCCAGTAGTATGCGGGGGGCCTCAGATACG. Protein: CASSMRGASDT. The CDR3 reads in full as CASSMRGASDTQYF.

To note about this clone: Sequencing ends 3 residues short of the CDR3 end; the germline J gene provides the rest. The V and J genes are TRBV5-1 and TRBJ1-1; tentatively, D is TRBD1 (6 bases). V was cut by 0 bases and J by 4 bases, with 10 bases left in between. Germline lookup yields CDR1 SGHRS and CDR2 YFSETQ. The CDR3 runs 14 residues. Here the CDR3 reads CASSLGAGATEAFF. The sequenced part of the CDR3 DNA is TGCGCCAGCAGCTTGGGCGCGGGGGCCACTGAA.

Notes on this clone: The read finishes 3 residues shy of the CDR3 end, and the germline J gene is used to complete it. V and J are TRBV28 and TRBJ2-7; 9 bases agree with TRBD1. The CDR3 loop spans 16 amino acids. The V segment lost 3 bases and the J segment 1 base; nucleotides outside the gene matches: 7. Germline values: CDR1 MDHEN, CDR2 SYDVKM. CDR3 sequence reads: CASSFPGTGTSYEQYF. The sequenced CDR3 bases are TGTGCCAGCAGTTTTCCCGGGACAGGGACATCCTACGAG.